A single T cell receptor beta chain is shown here with its context. The antigen remains unidentified. The data were taken from a study of beta chain features in type 1 diabetes. J was trimmed by 0 bases and V by 4 bases; bases with no gene match: 10. CDR1 is MNHNS, CDR2 SASEGT, per germline. The CDR3 totals 17 residues. Whole-study results and caveats: Type 1 diabetes patients showed a moderate but significant shortening of TCRB CDR3s in all four CD4+ subsets.

Blood was drawn once from each donor into heparinised tubes. The draws averaged about 120 mL. Sorted cells reached over 98% purity in every population. Sequenced material consisted of expressed TCRB transcripts (all of the isolated RNA was reverse transcribed). Clones were sequenced by immunoSEQ multiplex PCR, and TCRdb holds only the in-frame ones, with some missing. The table includes 110,000 to 150,000 clones, about 9.7% detected once. The source material was central memory CD4+ T cells from blood. The rearrangement joins TRBV6-1 to TRBJ2-3; 7 nucleotides match TRBD1. The clonotype originates from a woman between 40 and 55 years old in good health. The CDR3 coding sequence is TGTGCCAGCAGTGCAAGACAGGGCCTCGGAAGCACAGATACGCAGTATTTT. Amino acid sequence: CASSARQGLGSTDTQYF.